This paragraph reports one T cell receptor beta chain. Trimming at V came to 5 bases and at J to 4 bases, leaving 6 bases not matched to a gene. Per germline, CDR1 SQVTM and CDR2 ANQGSEA. The CDR3 totals 13 residues. Using immunoSEQ multiplex PCR, the repertoire was profiled, and TCRdb retains in-frame clones only, with some absent. The data contain some 83,000 clones, approximately 90% of them singletons. The data originate from a study of blood T cell repertoires in COVID-19. The rearrangement links TRBV29-1 to TRBJ1-1; 8 nucleotides agree with TRBD1. This receptor was taken from a man between 60 and 75 years old with acute or convalescent COVID-19. Sequenced input: peripheral blood. CDR3 in amino acids: CSVHPTGGTEAFF. CDR3 bases: TGCAGCGTTCACCCAACAGGGGGCACTGAAGCTTTCTTT.